This T cell receptor (beta chain) is drawn from a study of cytomegalovirus exposure and HLA in healthy donors. Study at large: Earlier results showed 120 million or so unique TCR beta sequences derived from approximately 180 million T cells.

Study-level results: V segments that were indistinguishable, TRBV6-2 and TRBV6-3 among them, were omitted from analysis.

On this clone itself: The antigen remains undetermined.

The donors comprised healthy bone marrow donors. CDR3 length: 16 amino acids. CDR1 is LNHNV, CDR2 YYDKDF, per germline (reference sequence). V dropped 1 base and J dropped 3; count of bases not matched to a gene: 3. The PCR had 60 Vbeta and 13 Jbeta primers. Some clones are missing from TCRdb's copy, which holds only in-frame ones; the method was immunoSEQ multiplex PCR. This table holds about 190,000 clones, roughly three quarters found once. The clonotype was recovered from a woman between 50 and 59 years old in good health and CMV-seronegative. Sequencing was performed on PBMCs. The chain is built from TRBV15 and TRBJ1-6; 7 bases line up with TRBD1. The CDR3 protein is CATSRGQGYYNSPLHF. The CDR3 coding sequence is TGTGCCACCAGCAGAGGACAGGGTTACTATAATTCACCCCTCCACTTT.